These 6 T cell receptor beta chains were sequenced from one sample in a study of human T cells and chemical hapten exposure. TCRdb fed the RACE reads into MiXCR, producing one record per CDR3 protein. The sample holds tens of thousands of distinct CDR3 sequences, roughly 9% seen once. Described time point: pre-sensitization, week 0. Treatment here: therapeutic diphenylcyclopropenone sensitization with weekly scalp DPC. Someone pulled total RNA out of unfractionated whole blood. The specimen was whole blood, collected in connection with sensitization to the hapten diphenylcyclopropenone (DPC). Every receptor here comes from a woman aged 25-40 years with alopecia areata. Some clones in this sample may be carry-over from other donors' samples.

The table lists this clonotype with a few counts. V gene TRBV12-3 or TRBV12-4 combines with J gene TRBJ1-6; no definite D call. Between the trimmed V and J ends, which lost 4 bases and 1 base, there was a span of 8 bases. The CDR3 contains 15 residues. CDR3 DNA: TGTGCCAGCAGTTCTCGGGTGTCCTATAATTCACCCCTCCACTTT. It specifies CASSSRVSYNSPLHF.

A note on this clonotype: This could be a read error, since a much larger clone is one nucleotide away. The chain joins TRBV6-2 or TRBV6-3 to TRBJ2-1, with D possibly being TRBD2 (5 bases). Germline V gene sequence: CDR1 MNHEY, CDR2 SVGEGT. The CDR3 runs to 15 residues. The CDR3: CASSWRTGPYNVQFF. Written as DNA, the CDR3 is TGTGCCAGCAGCTGGAGGACGGGTCCCTACAATGTGCAGTTCTTC.

This clonotype has a handful of counts. This rearrangement joins TRBV6-2 or TRBV6-3 to TRBJ2-7, with 7 bases identical to TRBD1. Germline values: CDR1 MNHEY, CDR2 SVGEGT. CDR3 size: 13 residues. With V trimmed by 2 bases and J by 7 bases, 5 bases remained unmatched. For the CDR3, the DNA is TGTGCCAGCAGTTACACGGGACAGTTGGAGCAGTACTTC. It yields the protein CASSYTGQLEQYF.

This clonotype was observed a handful of times. The rearrangement uses TRBV12-3 or TRBV12-4 and TRBJ2-5; no reliable D call. Trimming pared 1 base from V and 8 bases from J, leaving 8 bases between. This CDR3 has 12 amino acids. CDR3 bases: TGTGCCAGCAGTTTAGAAATGAAAACCCAGTACTTC. Its protein is CASSLEMKTQYF.

This clonotype was observed at least ten times. The rearrangement uses TRBV6-2 or TRBV6-3 and TRBJ2-1; 12 positions match TRBD2. Per germline, CDR1 MNHEY and CDR2 SVGEGT. The J segment lost 8 bases and the V segment lost 6 bases, leaving 5 bases of the junction unmatched. The CDR3 consists of 14 residues. DNA for the CDR3: TGTGCCAGCAGACTAGCGGGGGGCACGGATGAGCAGTTCTTC. Its translation is CASRLAGGTDEQFF.

This clonotype was seen ten or more times. This chain joins TRBV18 and TRBJ1-6; tentative D call: TRBD1 (5 bases). Germline CDR1 reads KGHSH; CDR2 reads LQKENI. Between the trimmed V and J ends, which lost 2 bases and 5 bases, there was a span of 13 bases. The CDR3 runs to 16 residues. For the CDR3, the DNA is TGTGCCAGCTCACCAACCAGGGATCCCGATAATTCACCCCTCCACTTT. Translated: CASSPTRDPDNSPLHF.